This TCR beta chain is from a study of cytomegalovirus exposure and HLA in healthy donors (dated by TCRdb to about 2017). Looking at the study overall: An earlier analysis of roughly 570 of the donors reported 250 to 350 Gb of sequence data and 100 million to 120 million unique TCR beta sequences obtained from roughly 180 million T cells. To predict cytomegalovirus infection status, the study combined high-throughput TCR immunosequencing, statistical association of individual TCRs with disease status, and machine learning. Every discovery cohort repertoire had been produced on one sequencing platform. The genetic ancestry cluster associated with self-reported Caucasian donors included about 84% of the roughly 380 genotyped donors. A later genetic analysis took genome-wide SNP genotypes for about three fifths of the roughly 670 donors and used that subset as a discovery cohort. In an earlier analysis of a few hundred of the donors, high-throughput TCR beta sequencing was used to judge whether each TCR beta V gene segment behaved as functional or pseudogenic. Several DR-DQ haplotypes were handled as single units for association and clustering, since linkage in the cohort was strong. Among roughly 400 genotyped donors of the cohort, an average of around 220,000 unique TCR beta nucleotide sequences was sequenced per donor, of which about 18% were non-productive. An early release covering roughly 600 HLA-typed donors comprised 250 to 350 gigabases of sequencing data and 85 million to 100 million unique TCR sequences. A later analysis re-examined previously published TCR beta repertoires from around 670 donors and added high-resolution HLA genotyping to investigate patterns of TCR occurrence. Using immunosequencing, the study profiled T cell repertoires from some 670 subjects and related those repertoires to cytomegalovirus serostatus. A separate validation cohort of roughly 130 different subjects was used in addition to the roughly 700-subject first cohort. The study aimed to test whether cataloging public T cell receptors could reveal signatures of past pathogen exposure. In the later analysis, no new phenotypic data were used to find candidate immune exposures; instead, reliance was placed on TCR beta sequences and their occurrence across donors. HLA typing included class I and class II loci at four-digit resolution. Donor age, sex, ethnicity and CMV serostatus were compiled alongside the repertoire data. The number of typed donors differed by locus: roughly 620-640 for A, B, C, DRB1 and DQB1; 500 to 550 for DQA1; 606 for DPA1; and approximately 450 for DPB1. The full study reports these points: While some public TCRs were present in many individuals, most TCR sequences turned up only very rarely across donors. In an earlier analysis of fewer than 700 of the donors, most TCR beta V segments appeared in productive rearrangements about 90% or about 30% of the time, broadly matching IMGT annotations. The study listed over 150 TCR beta chains as associated with cytomegalovirus. Several of the top co-occurrence clusters appeared to be linked to parvovirus B19, influenza, CMV and Epstein-Barr virus, according to a later analysis. Correlated functional status among segregating V segments might be attributable to linkage disequilibrium, but an unknown experimental factor could not be ruled out. A few of the identified cytomegalovirus-associated TCR beta chains were confirmed in vitro to be specific for cytomegalovirus antigens. Because HLA typing was missing for some donors at each locus, association tests included only the typed subset. Strong co-occurrence of HLA alleles, especially DR and DQ, made assigning TCR associations to individual alleles difficult. A further reported finding was that TCR beta sequences accurately predicted the HLA-A and HLA-B alleles for most subjects in the first cohort. Because the 87-base-pair reads could not distinguish some IMGT-functional V segments, including TRBV6-2 and TRBV6-3, those segments were excluded. According to a later analysis, most CMV-associated TCR beta chains appeared to be HLA-restricted, and the HLA associations seemed to be driven largely by CMV exposure. Presence/absence analyses assumed roughly uniform sequencing depth across donors, an assumption that may not hold. In a later genetic analysis, a missense DCLRE1C variant was associated with V-gene and J-gene trimming of TCR beta chains, and the association was replicated in an independent cohort. A cluster of highly shared sequence variants was judged likely to represent a technical artifact of the sequencing pipeline. In a later analysis, HLA-associated TCR beta chains were found to be more clonally expanded and to have lower generation probabilities than equally common non-associated chains. A later genetic analysis reported fewer N-insertions in productive TCRs among donors in an Asian-associated ancestry cluster than the roughly 640-donor mean. This cohort had only TCR beta chains sequenced, and the lack of alpha or paired-chain data limited which features could be detected. According to a later analysis, TCR association rates differed among HLA loci, with DRB1 alleles showing the most associated TCRs and HLA-C alleles showing the fewest. Immune exposure information for the cohort was limited to CMV serostatus. The earlier analysis of 587 of the donors excluded roughly 17 rarely observed V segments, including chromosome 9 orphons, because counts were too low. According to the authors, the approach could potentially be generalized to other disease states and immunological phenotypes. The classifier was reported to diagnose cytomegalovirus status with high specificity and sensitivity in both the original and validation cohorts. A later analysis associated about 17,000 TCR beta sequences with specific HLA alleles at a false discovery rate of 0.05.

Library prep was done by the immunoSEQ multiplex PCR assay. A mixture of 60 forward primers for TCR Vbeta segments and 13 reverse primers for TCR Jbeta segments was used in the multiplex PCR. The CDR3 region of rearranged TCR beta genes was amplified from genomic DNA by a multiplex PCR assay. Amplified TCR beta libraries were sequenced as 87-base-pair reads on the Illumina HiSeq System. Per the original workflow: A later analysis tallied some 79 million unique TCR beta chains across the 650 to 750 repertoires, and some 12 million of those chains were shared by two or more donors. A nearest-neighbor algorithm error-corrected the raw reads and collapsed the reads into unique sequences, merging closely related sequences to remove PCR and sequencing errors. To assign V, D and J gene segments, CDR3 sequences were aligned to IMGT reference sequences. For a sequence to be retained, a match of at least six nucleotides to both a V gene segment and a J gene segment was required. Rearrangements were called productive when the CDR3 lacked stop codons and stayed in frame with V and J; all others were non-productive. CDR3 was defined by IMGT convention, running from the second conserved V-encoded cysteine to the conserved J-encoded phenylalanine. The earlier analysis of about 610 of the donors excluded sequences that lacked an unambiguous match to a single V gene segment. An earlier analysis of 587 of the donors called V segments functional above 56.7% productive rearrangements and segregating when the between-donor standard deviation exceeded 5%. A statistical classification framework was built for diagnosing cytomegalovirus status from the catalog of TCR beta chain sequences. In a later analysis, V and J genes were assigned by comparing TCR nucleotide sequences against IMGT/GENE-DB human TR gene sequences. A later analysis assigned CDR3 sequences and most-parsimonious VDJ recombination scenarios with the TCRdist pipeline. In a later analysis, every TCR beta chain was defined by the combination of its CDR3 amino acid sequence and its V-gene family, and reads without a unique V-gene family were dropped. As a way to deal with suspected cross-contamination and a sequencing artifact, a later analysis dropped more than 500 nucleotide sequences that were highly shared and had low generation probability. In a later analysis, a clonal expansion index for each public chain was calculated from normalized within-repertoire ranks of inferred template counts. A later analysis computed generation probabilities with a VDJ recombination model fitted to out-of-frame rearrangements, and checked the results against IGoR. In a later analysis, TCR-TCR, TCR-HLA and TCR-CMV co-occurrence was scored with hypergeometric tests, and a repertoire-size bias correction was applied to TCR pairs. False discovery rates were estimated in a later analysis by permuting HLA or CMV assignments 20 times. In a later analysis, co-occurring TCRs were grouped using DBSCAN, and TCRdist sequence similarity was added for clustering within HLA-allele-positive subsets. For co-occurrence clustering, repertoires with fewer than 30,000 or more than 120,000 public chains were excluded, along with four or five repertoires with anomalous nucleotide sharing. TCRdb stores this immuneACCESS table with in-frame sequences only. Part of the clones is absent; in the studies checked, under half of the shortfall reflects unresolved V genes, and no reason is known for the rest. That table furnishes V, J and clone size, whereas the DNA furnished D and trimming. In all, the sample holds around 120,000 clones, and almost 85% of those were seen once. Of the sample, around 3% is held by the ten largest clones.

The cohort consisted of fewer than 700 healthy bone marrow donors. All cohort members were sampled while nominally healthy, although unrecorded immune exposures were likely present. The donor was CMV seronegative and was included in the group of over 300 seronegative cohort members. A peripheral blood sample was provided by each donor, and peripheral blood mononuclear cells were used for TCR beta sequencing. The Qiagen DNeasy Blood Extraction Kit was used to extract genomic DNA from the blood cell samples. This clone was observed many times. Its antigen is currently not known. No much larger clone is present one base from it, and per-base qualities are unavailable. V loses 2 bases of germline sequence and J loses 0 bases, and the interval between the two ends is 8 bases. From its cysteine to its phenylalanine, the CDR3 spans 14 amino acids. Only the CDR3 DNA stays, 42 bases, in frame from base 1. According to the germline V gene (reference sequence), CDR1 reads MNHNY and CDR2 reads SVGAGI.

The V and J genes are TRBV6-6 and TRBJ2-7; the D gene is perhaps TRBD1, on 6 matching bases. Sequenced sample: PBMCs. This receptor was obtained from a boy between 2 and 15 years old in good health and CMV-seronegative. The CDR3 protein: CASSYGQSSYEQYF. The DNA is as follows: TGTGCCAGCAGTTACGGACAGAGCTCCTACGAGCAGTACTTC.